These T cell receptor beta chains were read from a single sample in a study of cytomegalovirus exposure and HLA in healthy donors. This table comes from immunoSEQ multiplex PCR, and its TCRdb copy is limited to in-frame clones, with some not included. The sample features around 31,000 clones, with about 5% in its top ten. Sequencing was done on a sample of PBMCs. These receptors all come from a female donor in good health and CMV-seronegative. CDR3s include the opening cysteine and the closing phenylalanine or tryptophan.

V,CDR3
TRBV19,CASSADPAGSYEQYF
TRBV6-6,CASTLTGGRTEAFF
TRBV7-6,CASSPSLPARGFQETQYF
TRBV19,CASSMGLNEQFF
TRBV6-4,CASSRESGGTDTQYF
TRBV5-1,CASSLGSSGANTEAFF
TRBV7-9,CASQTTNTEAFF
TRBV9,CASSDIRDRDHYGYTF
TRBV28,CASGTGGGSPLHF
TRBV7-2,CASSLGAYTEAFF
TRBV19,CATVAAGTGYEQYF
TRBV19,CASSPYLLGQGIAEAFF
TRBV4-3,CASSQDLWGQGRAFF
TRBV7-9,CASSRGGINEQYF
TRBV6-4,CASSWTSGGTDTQYF
TRBV6-4,CASSDSSGGGTDTQYF
TRBV19,CASSTIGVSSYNSPLHF
TRBV14,CASSQQTSGGADTQYF
TRBV7-9,CASTKAGTGNGQPQHF
TRBV19,CASELTGGGISEKLFF
TRBV7-8,CASSLAGTGHEKLFF
TRBV28,CASSFGSSYEQYF
TRBV6-1,CASSDQGSGELFF
TRBV11-2,CASSLGTAYEQYF
TRBV18,CASSPPSGGLETQYF
TRBV6-5,CASSVNRGRDGYTF
TRBV4-2,CASSTSGGNTGELFF
TRBV5-1,CASSPPSGGGQGTQYF
TRBV15,CATSRGSQGSYGYTF
TRBV7-2,CASSLETGVSYEQYF
TRBV19,CASSPYGTGKLQPQHF
TRBV11-3,CASSLRLYGTEAFF
TRBV6-1,CASSPTGDNEQFF
TRBV2,CASSDDRVPDTQYF
TRBV7-9,CASSTYTASGRPTDTQYF
TRBV5-6,CASSPEGDWSLYGYTF
TRBV6-1,CASSGQGPGSIYF
TRBV11-3,CASSLGVMNTEAFF
TRBV6-5,CASSATENTEAFF
TRBV7-3,CASSLISGGDYGYTF
TRBV11-2,CASSPRGGEGGTGELFF
TRBV6-5,CASSGDRAQPQHF
TRBV7-9,CASSLGGLATRDTQYF
TRBV2,CASSFYPGLRGYTF
TRBV2,CASSDRDRGSYEQYF
TRBV7-2,CASSLDRGYGYTF
TRBV7-8,CASSPPSIANRALPETQYF
TRBV5-6,CASSPRVPGANTGELFF
TRBV4-2,CASSQNSGGAGETQYF